This T cell receptor (beta chain) was sequenced for a study of T cell changes during pregnancy in multiple sclerosis. V was cut by 6 bases and J by 4 bases, with 7 bases left in between. There are 11 residues in the CDR3. Germline V lookup: CDR1 SGHDT, CDR2 YYEEEE. TCRdb keeps only in-frame clones here, not all; method: immunoSEQ multiplex PCR. The table shows 30,000 or so clones, with more than 90% occurring only once. The material was CD4+ T cells from peripheral blood mononuclear cells, obtained in the second trimester of pregnancy. The receptor's source is a female donor in good health, enrolled as a control in a pregnancy study. This chain links TRBV5-6 with TRBJ1-1; perhaps TRBD1 as D (5 bases). CDR3 coding DNA: TGTGCCAGCAAAGGGGTCACTGAAGCTTTCTTT. Translated: CASKGVTEAFF.